Listed here is a single T cell receptor beta chain. This clonotype was seen only once. No cognate antigen has been identified for it. One end of the junction is discordant with germline, which a read error may explain. The library was made by 5' RACE. TCRdb names Illumina HiSeq 2500 as the instrument used. The second PCR ran for about 7 to 11 cycles and used a J-beta primer mix along with a sample-barcoded 5' primer. A unique molecular identifier was introduced onto each TCR beta cDNA molecule by a template-switch 5' adaptor carrying 12 random nucleotides. Each sample yielded at least 2.5 million CDR3-containing paired-end reads. The Mint cDNA synthesis kit, primed by a TRBC-specific oligonucleotide, was used to synthesize first-strand cDNA from all RNA. All cDNA was treated with uracil-DNA glycosylase and then went through a first 18-cycle PCR with the universal primers M1SS and BC2_uni_R. The original methods were these. Normalization of each sample was performed by random selection of 1 million high-quality reads, each carrying a distinct molecular identifier. Reads with shared molecular identifiers were discarded instead of being binned into consensus sequences. MiTCR, with a Q25 quality threshold and the strictest error-elimination algorithm, was used for CDR3 identification, clonotype clustering and error correction. A nonparametric unseen species model with Euler transformation was used to estimate lower-bound total TCR beta diversity. TCRdb passed the public sequencing reads through fastp at Q25 and MiXCR, retaining productive beta sequences. One record per CDR3 amino acid sequence lists the most common genes and DNA. TCRdb's processing, not the study's, gives the V and J calls here. This sample is represented by fewer than 950,000 distinct CDR3 sequences; roughly 50% of them were singletons. Around 40% of the sample comes from the top ten.

These data originate in a study of blood T cells in healthy people across ages (dated by TCRdb to about 2015). Regarding the research as a whole: In model experiments, roughly one uniquely barcoded TCR beta cDNA molecule per two T cells was captured by template switching. Using deep sequencing normalized with unique cDNA molecular identifiers, the study measured how TCR beta repertoire diversity changes with age. The donors were divided into four age groups: young (average about 16 years), middle-aged (about 39), aged (about 62) and long-lived (82). To avoid experimental bias, donors of different ages were spread randomly across the sequencing lanes. For two donors (one aged 18 to 30 and one aged 80 or older), the study analyzed two additional independent replicas of 1 million unique cDNA reads from the same blood draw.

The CDR3 measures 13 amino acids from cysteine to phenylalanine. This entry keeps only the CDR3 DNA: 39 bases, framed from base 1. Based on the germline V gene, the CDR1 and CDR2 sequences are SGHTA and FQGNSA. The 39 donors, aged 6 to 90 years, were systemically healthy Caucasian individuals from Russia. Each donor gave about 9.7 milliliters of peripheral blood, drawn into EDTA-treated Vacutainer tubes. PBMCs were isolated by Ficoll-Paque density-gradient centrifugation, with at least 6 million obtained per sample. Trizol reagent was used to extract total RNA from the PBMCs, yielding at least 5 micrograms per sample. For every donor, an aliquot of PBMCs went through flow cytometry to measure the percentages of naive CD45RAhigh/CD27high T cells. What the work shows at the level of the full study, not this receptor alone: The percentage of naive T cells measured by flow cytometry correlated strongly with observed TCR beta diversity. The long-lived group showed more naive CD4+ T cells, fewer expanded clones and increased TCR diversity than the aged group, suggesting age selection. As age increased, observed TCR beta diversity per million T cells dropped in a roughly linear way, and a significant reduction was already evident by age 40. Because donor CMV infection status was unknown, age-related changes in expanded clonotypes were potentially confounded. Total diversity estimates from one million sequenced T cells were considered lower bounds and underestimates. Conclusive comparison of naive and antigen-experienced compartments was prevented by the profiling of bulk unsorted PBMCs.

The sample taken for sequencing was blood. The TCR comes from a man older than 75 in good health. The V gene is TRBV7-2 and the J gene is TRBJ2-1; the D gene remains uncertain. The CDR3 loop reads CAGSLLGPLEQFF. The bases read TGTGCCGGCAGCCTCCTTGGACCCCTTGAGCAGTTCTTC.